This entry lists 18 T cell receptor beta chains sequenced from one sample in a study of long-term antiretroviral therapy in people with HIV. immunoSEQ v3.0 was run at survey level. Clones were read by immunoSEQ multiplex PCR, and TCRdb kept only the in-frame ones, dropping some. The profile covers more than 15,000 clones, with more than 80% appearing a single time and approximately 9% taken by the ten largest. The specimen comprised unsorted PBMCs, sampled 0.3 years after starting antiretroviral therapy. The origin of the receptors is a man aged 18 to 29 with HIV.

This clone was seen only a few times. This chain joins TRBV2 and TRBJ2-7, with D maybe TRBD2 (5 bases). CDR1 SNHLY and CDR2 FYNNEI come from the germline V gene. V lost 6 bases, J lost 1 base, and 10 bases lay in between. The CDR3 has 13 amino acids. DNA of the CDR3: TGTGCCAGCAGGGACTTAGCTTCCTACGAGCAGTACTTC. As protein: CASRDLASYEQYF.

The chain carries TRBV5-4 and TRBJ2-7; 10 bases match TRBD2. Germline assignment: CDR1 SGHNT and CDR2 YYREEE (reference sequence). Trimming at V came to 2 bases and at J to 6 bases, leaving 5 bases not matched to a gene. The CDR3 runs to 14 residues. The CDR3 loop is CASSFTSGVAEQYF. The DNA for the CDR3 is TGTGCCAGCAGCTTTACTAGCGGGGTAGCCGAGCAGTACTTC.

This sequence joins TRBV9 and TRBJ1-6, with a possible D match to TRBD1 (5 bases). Germline V CDR1 and CDR2: SGDLS, YYNGEE. Trimming shortened V by 3 bases and J by 0 bases, and 13 bases separated the two germline ends. The length of the CDR3 is 17 residues. The CDR3: CASSETGGSSYNSPLHF. The CDR3 DNA reads as TGTGCCAGCAGCGAGACTGGGGGGAGCTCCTATAATTCACCCCTCCACTTT.

V gene TRBV7-9 combines with J gene TRBJ2-7; D call uncertain. The CDR3 sequence is 13 residues long. Trimming stripped 0 bases from V and 5 bases from J, with 8 bases between. The germline CDR1 and CDR2 sequences are SEHNR and FQNEAQ (reference sequence). The CDR3 bases are TGTGCCAGCAGCTTAGCACCTTTCGACGAGCAGTACTTC. Translated: CASSLAPFDEQYF.

The gene calls are TRBV19 and TRBJ1-2, with D possibly being TRBD1 (5 bases). The CDR3 covers 13 residues. Germline lookup yields CDR1 LNHDA and CDR2 SQIVND (reference sequence). The ends were cut back, 8 bases at V and 3 bases at J, with 13 bases in the middle. In DNA, the CDR3 is TGTGCCAGTGGGGACCGCGGATACTATGGCTACACCTTC. Residues: CASGDRGYYGYTF.

The chain uses TRBV4-2 and TRBJ2-1; D is possibly TRBD2 (6 bases). Germline-derived CDR1 and CDR2 are LGHNA and YNFKEQ. The CDR3 extends over 16 amino acids. Trimming pared 0 bases from V and 5 bases from J, leaving 14 bases between. In DNA form, the CDR3 reads TGTGCCAGCAGCCAAGAGGGCCAGCGGGCGAACAATGAGCAGTTCTTC. Its translation: CASSQEGQRANNEQFF.

The sample holds a few counts of this clone. V usage is TRBV15 and J usage is TRBJ2-4; 9 nucleotides align to TRBD2. Germline V CDR1 and CDR2: LNHNV, YYDKDF (reference sequence). The CDR3 is made up of 19 amino acids. The J segment lost 3 bases and the V segment lost 0 bases, leaving 12 bases of the junction unmatched. As DNA, the CDR3 is TGTGCCACCAGCAGAGATGCCGGGCTAGCGGGGACCTACAAAAACATTCAGTACTTC. This translates into CATSRDAGLAGTYKNIQYF.

The chain carries TRBV9 and TRBJ2-3; 7 bases align to TRBD2. The CDR3 runs 18 residues. V trimming: 3 bases; J trimming: 2 bases; junction bases outside the gene matches: 15. In germline, CDR1 is SGDLS, CDR2 YYNGEE. CDR3 in amino acids: CASSARLIRTRYTDTQYF. As DNA, the CDR3 is TGTGCCAGCAGCGCCAGACTCATTAGGACTAGGTACACAGATACGCAGTATTTT.

In nucleotides, the CDR3 is TGTGCCAGCAGCCATAGGACAGGGGCCTCCTACAATGAGCAGTTCTTC. Protein: CASSHRTGASYNEQFF. The chain is built from TRBV5-4 and TRBJ2-1; 9 bases fit TRBD1. The V and J ends lost 4 bases and 0 bases, in that order; junction bases with no gene match: 5. Germline V lookup: CDR1 SGHNT, CDR2 YYREEE (reference sequence). The CDR3 runs to 16 residues.

The rearrangement uses TRBV6-6 and TRBJ2-7; a weak D match, TRBD2 (6 bases). CDR1 MNHNY and CDR2 SVGAGI come from the germline V gene (reference sequence). With 2 bases removed from V and 6 bases from J, the gap between germline ends came to 11 bases. This CDR3 has 13 residues. CDR3 nucleotide sequence: TGTGCCAGCAGTTACAAACTAGCTTTCGAGCAGTACGTC. Protein product: CASSYKLAFEQYV.

V gene TRBV7-3 combines with J gene TRBJ2-1, with D possibly matching TRBD1 (5 bases). CDR3 size: 15 residues. Germline CDR1 and CDR2: SGHTA and FQGTGA. The V end lost 2 bases, the J end lost 6 bases, and 14 bases lay between the germline ends. CDR3 region: CASSLASSGFNEQFF. CDR3 nucleotide sequence: TGTGCCAGCAGCTTAGCTTCGTCAGGGTTCAATGAGCAGTTCTTC.

The chain combines TRBV2 with TRBJ2-7; D uncertain. The V and J ends lost 3 bases and 2 bases respectively, with 8 bases between them. From germline, CDR1 is SNHLY and CDR2 FYNNEI. The length of the CDR3 is 13 residues. The CDR3 protein is CASSEGRAYEQYV. CDR3 nucleotides: TGTGCCAGCAGTGAGGGCCGTGCCTACGAGCAGTACGTC.

The rearrangement links TRBV2 to TRBJ1-2, with D unresolved. The CDR3 runs 13 residues. V was trimmed by 8 bases and J by 4 bases, leaving 14 bases between them. Per the germline V gene, CDR1 is SNHLY and CDR2 is FYNNEI. CDR3 sequence (DNA): TGTGCCAGCGAGGGAGAGGCCAGCTATGGCTACACCTTC. It codes for CASEGEASYGYTF.

The rearrangement links TRBV6-1 to TRBJ1-6; 7 bases map to TRBD1. Germline V CDR1 and CDR2: MNHNS, SASEGT. V dropped 6 bases and J dropped 7; count of bases not matched to a gene: 6. The CDR3 loop spans 14 amino acids. CDR3 nucleotide sequence: TGTGCCAGCAGCCATGGACAGGAGAATTCACCCCTCCACTTT. Encoded protein: CASSHGQENSPLHF.

The CDR3 region is CASLSRANTGELFF. In DNA, the CDR3 is TGTGCCAGCCTTTCTAGGGCGAACACCGGGGAGCTGTTTTTT. J is TRBJ2-2 and V is TRBV2; D ambiguous. This CDR3 contains 14 residues. Germline V lookup: CDR1 SNHLY, CDR2 FYNNEI. Trimming removed 8 bases at V and 0 bases at J, with 10 bases between.

The chain links TRBV7-9 to TRBJ1-4; D unresolved. The V gene's germline CDR1 is SEHNR and CDR2 FQNEAQ (reference sequence). CDR3 length equals 14 residues. With 6 bases removed from V and 0 bases from J, the gap between germline ends came to 8 bases. The CDR3 DNA is TGTGCCAGCAGTAAGAGAACAACTAATGAAAAACTGTTTTTT. Protein: CASSKRTTNEKLFF.

The chain couples TRBV28 to TRBJ1-1; 8 nucleotides align to TRBD1. With V trimmed by 5 bases and J by 2 bases, 4 bases remained unmatched. Germline V gene sequence: CDR1 MDHEN, CDR2 SYDVKM. CDR3 length equals 14 residues. In DNA, the CDR3 is TGTGCCAGCAGTACAGGGGGAGGAAACACTGAAGCTTTCTTT. This sequence encodes CASSTGGGNTEAFF.

V gene TRBV6-6 combines with J gene TRBJ2-5; TRBD2 matches at 9 bases. V lost 8 bases to trimming and J lost 2 bases; unmatched junction nucleotides: 3. The CDR3 contains 13 residues. The germline CDR1 and CDR2 sequences are MNHNY and SVGAGI (reference sequence). The chain's CDR3 is CASLRGGQETQYF. The DNA for the CDR3 is TGTGCCAGCCTGCGGGGGGGACAAGAGACCCAGTACTTC.